Following are 27 T cell receptor beta chains from one sample sequenced in a study of blood T cell repertoires in COVID-19. TCRdb's table, derived via immunoSEQ multiplex PCR, lists solely in-frame clones and lacks some. The sample yields approximately 400,000 clones, just over 90% seen once. Sequences were obtained from PBMCs or T cells enriched from blood (not recorded which). The receptors stem from a woman aged 40 to 50 who had been exposed to COVID-19.

Concerning this clone itself: This CDR3 is also generated by other DNA sequences in the sample. J is TRBJ1-2 and V is TRBV5-1, with D perhaps TRBD1 (5 bases). Germline assignment: CDR1 SGHRS and CDR2 YFSETQ. The CDR3 has 13 amino acids. Trimming pared 2 bases from V and 2 bases from J, leaving 7 bases between. This chain's CDR3 is CASSFGGNYGYTF. The CDR3 region has the DNA TGCGCCAGCAGCTTCGGGGGGAACTATGGCTACACCTTC.

The gene calls are TRBV6-5 and TRBJ1-1; TRBD1 is a possible D gene (5 bases). This CDR3 is built from 14 residues. V was trimmed by 5 bases and J by 3 bases, leaving 13 bases between them. The V gene's germline CDR1 is MNHEY and CDR2 SVGAGI. The CDR3 sequence is CASSPQGSDTEAFF. CDR3 sequence (DNA): TGTGCCAGCAGTCCCCAGGGCTCCGACACTGAAGCTTTCTTT.

The V gene is TRBV5-1, the J gene TRBJ2-3; 7 bases are a match to TRBD1. This CDR3 comprises 15 residues. The V gene end was trimmed by 3 bases and the J gene end by 0 bases; junction bases not matched to a gene: 4. CDR1 is SGHRS and CDR2 is YFSETQ in the germline V gene. The CDR3 DNA sequence: TGCGCCAGCAGCTCTAGGGACAGAAGCACAGATACGCAGTATTTT. Its protein is CASSSRDRSTDTQYF. The whole variable domain, remainder taken from reference TRBV5-1 and TRBJ2-3, is KAGVTQTPRYLIKTRGQQVTLSCSPISGHRSVSWYQQTPGQGLQFLFEYFSETQRNKGNFPGRFSGRQFSNSRSEMNVSTLELGDSALYLCASSSRDRSTDTQYFGPGTRLTVL.

This clone has just one count. V gene TRBV5-1 combines with J gene TRBJ1-2, with TRBD1 as a possible D gene (5 bases). The CDR3 has 12 amino acids. The V end was cut by 9 bases, the J end by 3 bases, with 12 bases between. From germline, CDR1 is SGHRS and CDR2 YFSETQ. For the CDR3, the DNA is TGCGCCAAACGCGCGGGGGACTATGGCTACACCTTC. Its translation: CAKRAGDYGYTF.

The chain couples TRBV9 to TRBJ2-5; D is possibly TRBD1 (6 bases). V dropped 3 bases and J dropped 2 bases, with 14 bases sitting between them. This CDR3 region has 15 residues. CDR1 and CDR2 (germline): SGDLS, YYNGEE. The CDR3 bases are TGTGCCAGCAGCGATCCCGGGACACCACAAGAGACCCAGTACTTC. It codes for CASSDPGTPQETQYF.

The genes are TRBV10-1 and TRBJ1-1, with a tentative D call TRBD1 (5 bases). Germline V gives CDR1 WNHNN, CDR2 SYGVQD (reference sequence). V was trimmed by 3 bases and J by 14 bases, leaving 16 bases between them. The CDR3 has 12 amino acids. This CDR3 reads CASSDPGLDKFF. The CDR3 coding sequence is TGCGCCAGCAGTGACCCCGGCCTGGACAAATTCTTT.

This rearrangement joins TRBV18 to TRBJ2-5; perhaps TRBD1 as D (6 bases). The length of the CDR3 is 17 residues. Per germline, CDR1 KGHSH and CDR2 LQKENI. V dropped 0 bases and J dropped 3 bases, with 17 bases sitting between them. CDR3 in amino acids: CASSPPGTGSPKETQYF. The CDR3, as DNA: TGTGCCAGCTCACCACCCGGAACAGGGAGCCCGAAAGAGACCCAGTACTTC.

This rearrangement joins TRBV5-4 to TRBJ2-5, with TRBD1 matching over 10 bases. CDR1 SGHNT and CDR2 YYREEE come from the germline V gene (reference sequence). J lost 5 bases, V lost 4 bases, and 8 bases had no gene match. The CDR3 runs to 15 residues. The CDR3 bases are TGTGCCAGCAGCAGGGGGACAGGGGATGTGGAGACCCAGTACTTC. Translating it yields CASSRGTGDVETQYF.

This chain joins TRBV19 and TRBJ2-1, with 13 positions matching TRBD2. V dropped 7 bases and J dropped 8; count of bases not matched to a gene: 8. Germline V CDR1 and CDR2: LNHDA, SQIVND (reference sequence). The CDR3 consists of 15 residues. The CDR3 DNA is TGTGCCAGTATCCGAACTAGCGGGAGGGCCCATGAGCAGTTCTTC. Translated, it gives CASIRTSGRAHEQFF.

This sequence joins TRBV7-2 and TRBJ1-6; the match to TRBD1 covers 7 bases. The CDR3 has 16 residues. Looked up from germline, CDR1 is SGHTA and CDR2 is FQGNSA. The trim removed 6 bases at V and 0 bases at J, leaving 5 bases unmatched. CDR3 loop: CASSSDRASYNSPLHF. CDR3 coding DNA: TGTGCCAGCAGTAGTGACAGGGCCTCCTATAATTCACCCCTCCACTTT.

The V and J genes are TRBV7-2 and TRBJ2-1; 10 nucleotides line up with TRBD1. The V and J ends lost 5 bases and 8 bases, in that order; junction bases with no gene match: 12. Germline-derived CDR1 and CDR2 are SGHTA and FQGNSA. This CDR3 is built from 16 residues. DNA of the CDR3: TGTGCCAGCAGCCGTCTCCGGGACAGGGGTACCCATGAGCAGTTCTTC. Translated, it gives CASSRLRDRGTHEQFF.

The chain couples TRBV7-3 to TRBJ2-3, with D possibly being TRBD1 (5 bases). CDR3 size: 17 residues. Deletions cut 5 bases from V and 2 bases from J, with 20 bases between. Germline V gives CDR1 SGHTA, CDR2 FQGTGA. CDR3 region: CASSPHRPGPLTDTQYF. CDR3 DNA sequence: TGTGCCAGCAGCCCCCATCGCCCAGGGCCCCTCACAGATACGCAGTATTTT.

Here the CDR3 reads CASGLVRRQAFYGYTF. CDR3 coding DNA: TGTGCTAGTGGTTTGGTACGGAGACAGGCATTTTATGGCTACACCTTC. J is TRBJ1-2 and V is TRBV12-5; D might be TRBD1 (6 bases). Germline assignment: CDR1 LGHNT and CDR2 FRNRAP. Between the trimmed V and J ends, which lost 0 bases and 5 bases, there was a span of 16 bases. This CDR3 comprises 16 residues.

V and J are TRBV27 and TRBJ2-2, with D perhaps matching TRBD2 (5 bases). The germline gives CDR1 MNHEY, CDR2 SMNVEV (reference sequence). The CDR3 has 15 residues. V lost 6 bases to trimming and J lost 5 bases, with 16 bases between them. CDR3 in amino acids: CASSHGPGGTGELFF. CDR3 sequence (DNA): TGTGCCAGCAGCCATGGTCCGGGCGGGACCGGGGAGCTGTTTTTT.

The chain links TRBV7-2 to TRBJ1-1, with 7 bases matching TRBD1. Per the germline V gene, CDR1 is SGHTA and CDR2 is FQGNSA. The V gene end was trimmed by 2 bases and the J gene end by 2 bases; junction bases not matched to a gene: 5. The CDR3 has 15 residues. CDR3 residues: CASSLTTGTNTEAFF. The CDR3, as DNA: TGTGCCAGCAGCTTAACGACAGGGACTAACACTGAAGCTTTCTTT.

The gene calls are TRBV29-1 and TRBJ2-3, with a tentative D call TRBD1 (6 bases). CDR1 is SQVTM, CDR2 ANQGSEA, per germline. V was clipped by 4 bases and J by 0 bases, with 8 bases between them. The CDR3 runs to 13 residues. CDR3 sequence reads: CSVGDTSTDTQYF. Written as DNA, the CDR3 is TGCAGCGTTGGGGACACCAGCACAGATACGCAGTATTTT.

The J gene is TRBJ2-1, the V gene TRBV18; possible D gene TRBD1, 6 bases. Germline lookup yields CDR1 KGHSH and CDR2 LQKENI. The CDR3 has 14 residues. V was shortened by 6 bases and J by 5 bases, with 14 bases between the two germline ends. CDR3 in amino acids: CASSPQGTDNEQFF. As DNA, the CDR3 is TGTGCCAGCTCTCCTCAGGGGACCGACAATGAGCAGTTCTTC.

The chain employs TRBV13 and TRBJ1-4; 7 nucleotides align to TRBD1. The CDR3 runs to 14 residues. After removal of 4 bases from V and 5 bases from J, the junction contained 4 bases not matched to a gene. The germline V gene has CDR1 PRHDT and CDR2 FYEKMQ (reference sequence). The CDR3 loop is CASSYRDRNEKLFF. The CDR3 nucleotides are TGTGCCAGCAGCTACCGGGACAGAAATGAAAAACTGTTTTTT. The complete variable domain, with remaining parts taken from reference TRBV13 and TRBJ1-4, reads AAGVIQSPRHLIKEKRETATLKCYPIPRHDTVYWYQQGPGQDPQFLISFYEKMQSDKGSIPDRFSAQQFSDYHSELNMSSLELGDSALYFCASSYRDRNEKLFFGSGTQLSVL.

The V and J genes are TRBV5-4 and TRBJ1-4, with D unclear. The CDR3 runs 14 residues. Germline values: CDR1 SGHNT, CDR2 YYREEE (reference sequence). V lost 0 bases to trimming and J lost 6 bases, with 9 bases between them. This chain's CDR3 is CASSLATGDEKLFF. In DNA form, the CDR3 reads TGTGCCAGCAGCTTGGCCACGGGAGATGAAAAACTGTTTTTT. The whole variable domain, remainder taken from reference TRBV5-4 and TRBJ1-4, is ETGVTQSPTHLIKTRGQQVTLRCSSQSGHNTVSWYQQALGQGPQFIFQYYREEENGRGNFPPRFSGLQFPNYSSELNVNALELDDSALYLCASSLATGDEKLFFGSGTQLSVL.

The V gene is TRBV19, the J gene TRBJ1-1; D not certain. Germline-derived CDR1 and CDR2 are LNHDA and SQIVND (reference sequence). V lost 6 bases and J lost 7, with 9 bases in between. The CDR3 extends over 11 amino acids. The CDR3 reads CASREGREAFF. The CDR3 DNA follows: TGTGCCAGTAGGGAGGGCCGTGAAGCTTTCTTT.

The J gene is TRBJ2-3, the V gene TRBV4-3, with D perhaps matching TRBD2 (6 bases). The CDR3 is 14 amino acids. From germline, CDR1 is LGHNA and CDR2 YSLEER. V lost 4 bases to trimming and J lost 2 bases, with 10 bases between them. The CDR3 spells CASSRGLSTDTQYF. CDR3 sequence (DNA): TGCGCCAGCAGCCGGGGACTTTCCACAGATACGCAGTATTTT.

This CDR3 reads CASGTANEKLFF. In DNA, the CDR3 is TGTGCCAGCGGGACAGCTAATGAAAAACTGTTTTTT. The V call is TRBV7-9, the J call TRBJ1-4; 7 nucleotides agree with TRBD1. The germline V gene encodes CDR1 SEHNR and CDR2 FQNEAQ (reference sequence). The CDR3 has 12 residues. Losses at the gene ends were 8 bases for V and 3 bases for J; bases not matched to a gene: 0.

The chain joins TRBV3-1 (or the pseudogene TRBV3-2) to TRBJ2-2, with D perhaps TRBD1 (6 bases). The CDR3 totals 16 residues. The V end lost 0 bases, the J end lost 1 base, and 9 bases lay between the germline ends. CDR1 is LGHDT and CDR2 is YNNKEL in the germline V gene (reference sequence). CDR3 DNA sequence: TGTGCCAGCAGCCAAGATTGGACAGTGAACACCGGGGAGCTGTTTTTT. Translating it yields CASSQDWTVNTGELFF.

V gene TRBV5-1 combines with J gene TRBJ1-4, with D maybe TRBD1 (5 bases). Germline V CDR1 and CDR2: SGHRS, YFSETQ. The CDR3 loop spans 15 amino acids. V was pared by 0 bases and J by 7 bases, with 13 bases between. The chain's CDR3 is CASSLDAGSSEKLFF. CDR3 coding DNA: TGCGCCAGCAGCTTGGATGCAGGGTCAAGTGAAAAACTGTTTTTT.

The V and J genes are TRBV30 and TRBJ1-1, with D unclear. Germline CDR1 GTSNPN, CDR2 SVGIG (reference sequence). There are 15 residues in the CDR3. Trimming left V 3 bases short and J 0 bases short, with 14 bases between. CDR3 sequence: CAWSRPGEMNTEAFF. The CDR3 DNA is TGTGCCTGGAGCCGTCCCGGAGAGATGAACACTGAAGCTTTCTTT.

The gene calls are TRBV12-3 or TRBV12-4 and TRBJ1-1; D remains unclear. V dropped 5 bases and J dropped 5 bases, with 12 bases sitting between them. This CDR3 is built from 13 residues. DNA of the CDR3: TGTGCCAGCAGTAGACAAGGGAGGACTGAAGCTTTCTTT. Protein sequence: CASSRQGRTEAFF.

The rearrangement joins TRBV28 to TRBJ1-5; unclear D gene. Trimming took 5 bases from V and 4 from J, leaving 15 bases between them. CDR3 length: 15 residues. Germline lookup yields CDR1 MDHEN and CDR2 SYDVKM. The CDR3 loop is CASSPGGLRNQPQHF. In DNA, the CDR3 is TGTGCCAGCAGTCCCGGCGGACTGAGAAATCAGCCCCAGCATTTT.